One sample yielded the 27 T cell receptor beta chains listed below, sequenced in a study of T cells after yellow fever vaccination. TCRdb processed the 5' RACE reads anew with MiXCR; each CDR3 protein has one entry. The sample contains 350,000 to 450,000 distinct CDR3 sequences, 6.2% of which appear only once. Specimen: PBMCs, collected 5 days after the yellow fever booster vaccination. The receptor source for this set is a man aged 30-40 years who received the YFV17D yellow fever vaccine.

The chain joins TRBV10-3 to TRBJ2-6, with TRBD1 matching over 7 bases. J lost 0 bases, V lost 4 bases, and 6 bases had no gene match. This CDR3 comprises 17 residues. Looked up from germline, CDR1 is ENHRY and CDR2 is SYGVKD. The CDR3 is CAISVTGETSGANVLTF. The CDR3 DNA sequence: TGTGCCATCAGTGTCACAGGGGAGACCTCTGGGGCCAACGTCCTGACTTTC.

This clonotype was detected only a few times. The chain combines TRBV10-3 with TRBJ2-3; D unclear. Germline V CDR1 and CDR2: ENHRY, SYGVKD. The CDR3 has 14 residues. The V gene lost 4 bases and the J gene lost 1 base, with 9 bases spanning the gap. The CDR3 DNA reads TGTGCCATCAGTGCTGGGTTGGGCACAGATACGCAGTATTTT. Translated: CAISAGLGTDTQYF.

This clonotype occurred a few times. This chain links TRBV28 with TRBJ1-1; tentatively, D is TRBD1 (5 bases). The CDR3 is 14 amino acids. V dropped 6 bases and J dropped 1 base, with 12 bases sitting between them. CDR1 and CDR2 from the germline V gene are MDHEN and SYDVKM. The CDR3 region has the DNA TGTGCCAGCAGGTTGACAGCCAGGAACACTGAAGCTTTCTTT. Encoded protein: CASRLTARNTEAFF.

CDR3 nucleotides: TGTGCCAGCAGCGCCAATGGACTAGCGGGTACCTACGAGCAGTACTTC. Its protein is CASSANGLAGTYEQYF. The V gene is TRBV9, the J gene TRBJ2-7, with TRBD2 matching over 11 bases. Germline CDR1 and CDR2: SGDLS and YYNGEE. With 3 bases clipped from V and 2 bases from J, the junction kept 7 bases outside the gene matches. The length of the CDR3 is 16 residues.

The table lists this clonotype with a few counts. The chain has TRBV12-3 or TRBV12-4 and TRBJ1-2; D remains ambiguous. Trimming shortened V by 5 bases and J by 4 bases, and 17 bases separated the two germline ends. The length of the CDR3 is 15 residues. The CDR3 sequence is CASSPSAPVSYGYTF. The CDR3 region has the DNA TGTGCCAGCAGTCCCTCCGCCCCCGTTAGCTATGGCTACACCTTC.

This clonotype has ten or more counts. J is TRBJ2-7 and V is TRBV7-2; TRBD2 matches at 8 bases. J lost 5 bases, V lost 4 bases, and 7 bases had no gene match. Germline CDR1 is SGHTA and CDR2 is FQGNSA. The CDR3 runs to 14 residues. CDR3 DNA sequence: TGTGCCAGCAGCTATCGTGCGGGAGGCGACGAGCAGTACTTC. It specifies CASSYRAGGDEQYF.

The table lists this clonotype with a few counts. V usage is TRBV18 and J usage is TRBJ2-7; maybe TRBD1 (6 bases). The CDR3 spans 15 residues. V was trimmed by 2 bases and J by 0 bases, leaving 11 bases between them. Per the germline V gene, CDR1 is KGHSH and CDR2 is LQKENI. CDR3: CASSPTGPNSYEQYF. In nucleotides, the CDR3 is TGTGCCAGCTCACCAACAGGGCCCAACTCCTACGAGCAGTACTTC.

The J gene is TRBJ1-2, the V gene TRBV6-2 or TRBV6-3; a possible D gene is TRBD1 (6 bases). CDR1 and CDR2 from the germline V gene are MNHEY and SVGEGT. This CDR3 has 12 residues. V was pared by 5 bases and J by 8 bases, with 12 bases between. The CDR3 DNA follows: TGTGCCAGCAGTAACAGGGTTGAAGGCTACACCTTC. Translation gives CASSNRVEGYTF.

This clonotype was detected a few times. The chain couples TRBV6-5 to TRBJ1-2; the D is unclear. The CDR3 contains 15 residues. Trimming shortened V by 4 bases and J by 2 bases, and 14 bases separated the two germline ends. Germline lookup yields CDR1 MNHEY and CDR2 SVGAGI. CDR3: CASSSIKLKNYGYTF. The CDR3 bases are TGTGCCAGCAGTTCCATCAAATTGAAAAACTATGGCTACACCTTC.

This clonotype was detected a few times. The chain recombines TRBV24-1 with TRBJ2-5; weak D call: TRBD1 (6 bases). The V end lost 0 bases, the J end lost 5 bases, and 12 bases lay between the germline ends. This CDR3 region has 15 residues. From germline, CDR1 is KGHDR and CDR2 SFDVKD. CDR3 loop: CATSDLQGLRETQYF. DNA for the CDR3: TGTGCCACCAGTGATTTGCAGGGGTTGCGTGAGACCCAGTACTTC.

This clonotype has at least ten counts. The rearrangement links TRBV7-9 to TRBJ2-7, with unresolved D. This CDR3 comprises 12 residues. V lost 5 bases, J lost 5 bases, and 10 bases lay in between. Germline V gene sequence: CDR1 SEHNR, CDR2 FQNEAQ (reference sequence). Here the CDR3 DNA reads TGTGCCAGCAGCCCCCAAATGGACGAGCAGTACTTC. As protein: CASSPQMDEQYF.

This clonotype has only a few counts. The chain employs TRBV29-1 and TRBJ2-5; the D gene is possibly TRBD2 (6 bases). The length of the CDR3 is 15 residues. Per germline, CDR1 SQVTM and CDR2 ANQGSEA. The V gene lost 4 bases and the J gene lost 4 bases, with 19 bases spanning the gap. In nucleotides, the CDR3 is TGCAGCGTTGGGTCTAACCTCCTGGGGGGAGAGACCCAGTACTTC. Translation: CSVGSNLLGGETQYF.

This clonotype was picked up many times. V usage is TRBV5-5 and J usage is TRBJ2-1, with 8 bases aligning to TRBD2. The CDR3 covers 17 residues. V shed 4 bases and J 8 bases; nucleotides not matched to a gene: 17. Germline V gives CDR1 SGHKS, CDR2 YYEKEE (reference sequence). The CDR3 reads CASSMRGGRKLQDEQFF. The DNA of the CDR3 is TGTGCCAGCAGCATGCGTGGCGGGAGGAAGCTACAAGATGAGCAGTTCTTC.

This clonotype was picked up a small number of times. A read error may account for a junction end that differs from germline. The chain carries TRBV20-1 and TRBJ2-3; D remains unclear. Germline V gene sequence: CDR1 DFQATT, CDR2 SNEGSKA (reference sequence). The CDR3 extends over 16 amino acids. The CDR3 DNA follows: TGCTGTGCTAGGCGGCTCTCGTACTTAAACACAGATACGCAGTATTTT. It codes for CCARRLSYLNTDTQYF.

This clonotype was seen at least ten times. The V gene is TRBV4-3, the J gene TRBJ2-5; possibly TRBD2 for D (6 bases). CDR3 size: 14 residues. Germline V gene sequence: CDR1 LGHNA, CDR2 YSLEER. Trimming took off 4 bases at V and 0 bases at J, with 9 bases between the two ends. The CDR3 here is CASSPSGDQETQYF. CDR3 DNA sequence: TGCGCCAGCAGCCCCTCGGGGGACCAAGAGACCCAGTACTTC.

This clonotype was picked up many times. The chain employs TRBV5-1 and TRBJ2-2; possibly TRBD1 for D (6 bases). V lost 2 bases, J lost 7 bases, and 18 bases lay in between. The CDR3 is made up of 16 amino acids. Germline V lookup: CDR1 SGHRS, CDR2 YFSETQ. In DNA, the CDR3 is TGCGCCAGCAGCTTTGGACCGGGACAATCCTACGGGGAGCTGTTTTTT. Its translation is CASSFGPGQSYGELFF.

This clonotype was picked up a small number of times. This chain uses TRBV20-1 with TRBJ2-1, with a possible D match to TRBD1 (6 bases). This CDR3 has 13 amino acids. CDR1 is DFQATT and CDR2 is SNEGSKA in the germline V gene (reference sequence). V lost 3 bases, J lost 6 bases, and 12 bases lay in between. CDR3 residues: CSASIGGGNEQFF. Written as DNA, the CDR3 is TGCAGTGCTAGTATAGGGGGTGGCAATGAGCAGTTCTTC.

This clonotype was picked up many times. This sequence joins TRBV4-1 and TRBJ2-3; 10 bases align to TRBD2. This CDR3 comprises 18 residues. The germline V gene has CDR1 MGHRA and CDR2 YSYEKL. V trimming: 1 base; J trimming: 3 bases; junction bases outside the gene matches: 10. CDR3 residues: CASSQGGVAGGATDTQYF. Here the CDR3 DNA reads TGCGCCAGCAGCCAAGGTGGGGTAGCGGGAGGAGCAACAGATACGCAGTATTTT.

The chain combines TRBV15 with TRBJ2-1; 8 bases are shared with TRBD2. With 0 bases clipped from V and 4 bases from J, the junction kept 14 bases outside the gene matches. In germline, CDR1 is LNHNV, CDR2 YYDKDF (reference sequence). The CDR3 length is 19 residues. For the CDR3, the DNA is TGTGCCACCAGCAGAGAATCGGCCCCCGGTACTAGCGGATACAATGAGCAGTTCTTC. Amino acids: CATSRESAPGTSGYNEQFF.

As to this clonotype: The CDR3 ends on some other residue instead of the conserved phenylalanine or tryptophan, so this is likely a read error. The limits of the CDR3 on the DNA are not certain, so only TCRdb's listed CDR3 is given. The chain joins TRBV7-9 to TRBJ2-3; TRBD1, as called in the table, went unchecked against the DNA. The germline gives CDR1 SEHNR, CDR2 FQNEAQ (reference sequence). The CDR3 adds up to 11 amino acids, both ends counted. The chain's CDR3 is CASSLCSGSLT.

This clonotype was seen ten or more times. J is TRBJ1-2 and V is TRBV29-1; no firm D call. The V and J ends lost 7 bases and 3 bases respectively, with 12 bases between them. Germline V gene data show CDR1 as SQVTM and CDR2 as ANQGSEA. This CDR3 is 12 amino acids long. This CDR3 is CSDSKADYGYTF. CDR3 sequence (DNA): TGCAGCGACAGCAAGGCCGACTATGGCTACACCTTC.

The chain carries TRBV29-1 and TRBJ1-2; the D is unclear. This CDR3 has 11 amino acids. Trimming stripped 4 bases from V and 8 bases from J, with 11 bases between. The germline CDR1 and CDR2 sequences are SQVTM and ANQGSEA. CDR3 loop: CSVAGLGGYTF. The CDR3 DNA sequence: TGCAGCGTTGCCGGACTGGGAGGCTACACCTTC.

This clonotype was counted ten times or more. The rearrangement uses TRBV7-2 and TRBJ1-2; D is undetermined. The CDR3 loop spans 13 amino acids. V lost 0 bases and J 9 bases, leaving 11 bases between the germline ends. CDR1 SGHTA and CDR2 FQGNSA come from the germline V gene. Here the CDR3 reads CASSLAVSSRYTF. CDR3 coding DNA: TGTGCCAGCAGCTTAGCGGTCTCGTCTCGCTACACCTTC.

Many counts were recorded for this clonotype. This chain connects TRBV12-3 or TRBV12-4 to TRBJ2-2; the D gene is possibly TRBD1 (6 bases). The V and J ends lost 3 bases and 4 bases respectively, with 12 bases between them. This CDR3 region has 15 residues. CDR3 bases: TGTGCCAGCAGTTTGAGTCTAGGGGGCACCGGGGAGCTGTTTTTT. Residues: CASSLSLGGTGELFF.

This clonotype was seen a handful of times. Sequence at one end of the junction differs from germline and may be a read error. The V and J genes are TRBV20-1 and TRBJ2-1; 8 bases line up with TRBD2. There are 16 residues in the CDR3. The germline CDR1 and CDR2 sequences are DFQATT and SNEGSKA (reference sequence). The CDR3 is CCARVPGGLSYNEQFF. DNA for the CDR3: TGCTGTGCTAGAGTACCGGGAGGGCTCTCCTACAATGAGCAGTTCTTC.

The chain combines TRBV6-2 or TRBV6-3 with TRBJ2-5; TRBD2 agrees at 11 bases. Germline-derived CDR1 and CDR2 are MNHEY and SVGEGT. V trimming: 5 bases; J trimming: 5 bases; junction bases outside the gene matches: 10. CDR3 size: 16 residues. The CDR3 DNA is TGTGCCAGCAGTAGAGGAGGGCTAGCGGGAGGCGAGACCCAGTACTTC. Translated, it gives CASSRGGLAGGETQYF.

The chain recombines TRBV7-2 with TRBJ2-3, with 10 bases lining up with TRBD2. V was clipped by 5 bases and J by 6 bases; unmatched bases: 14. Germline V CDR1 and CDR2: SGHTA, FQGNSA. The CDR3 is made up of 17 amino acids. Here the CDR3 reads CASSPGSGRAEGDTQYF. CDR3 coding DNA: TGTGCCAGCAGCCCCGGGAGCGGGAGGGCCGAGGGTGATACGCAGTATTTT.